These T cell receptor beta chains were read from a single sample in a study of T-cell reconstitution after alpha-beta-depleted transplantation in children. TCRdb independently ran MiXCR on the PCR reads; one entry per CDR3 protein. The repertoire has 200,000 to 250,000 distinct CDR3 sequences, 20% to 30% of them found once; the top ten carry more than 2%. The sample consisted of PBMCs, taken before TCRalphabeta/CD19-depleted stem cell transplant. These receptors were taken from a girl aged 2 to 10 with Fanconi anemia, due to receive a stem cell transplant. CDR3s include the opening cysteine and the closing phenylalanine or tryptophan. The order of the fields is clone size, D gene, V gene, J gene, CDR3 protein, CDR3 DNA. The D gene is left open where the match is weak. Clone sizes are given selectively: once, few, many, or a class where the clone is expanded.

clone_size: NA
d_call: NA
v_call: TRBV21-1
j_call: TRBJ2-1
cdr3_aa: CASSKLLAGLYNEQFF
cdr3_nt: TGTGCCAGCAGCAAGTTACTAGCGGGCCTCTACAATGAGCAGTTCTTC

clone_size: many
d_call: TRBD2
v_call: TRBV20-1
j_call: TRBJ2-5
cdr3_aa: CSARQRGGWQETQYF
cdr3_nt: TGCAGTGCCAGACAGCGGGGGGGCTGGCAAGAGACCCAGTACTTC

clone_size: few
d_call: NA
v_call: TRBV2
j_call: TRBJ2-3
cdr3_aa: CTSSPPQNPAGADTQYF
cdr3_nt: TGTACCAGCAGTCCCCCCCAAAACCCGGCAGGCGCAGATACGCAGTATTTT

clone_size: many
d_call: TRBD1
v_call: TRBV29-1
j_call: TRBJ2-7
cdr3_aa: CSVRDRGWYEQYF
cdr3_nt: TGCAGCGTTAGGGACAGGGGATGGTACGAGCAGTACTTC

clone_size: NA
d_call: NA
v_call: TRBV20-1
j_call: TRBJ2-3
cdr3_aa: CSAGARGRGTDTQYF
cdr3_nt: TGCAGTGCTGGGGCGAGGGGTCGCGGCACAGATACGCAGTATTTT

clone_size: many
d_call: TRBD2
v_call: TRBV29-1
j_call: TRBJ2-6
cdr3_aa: CSVVGGVGANVLTF
cdr3_nt: TGCAGCGTTGTTGGGGGGGTTGGGGCCAACGTCCTGACTTTC

clone_size: NA
d_call: NA
v_call: TRBV29-1
j_call: TRBJ2-7
cdr3_aa: CSFRGGVSAYEQYF
cdr3_nt: TGCAGCTTCAGGGGGGGTGTGAGTGCCTACGAGCAGTACTTC

clone_size: many
d_call: NA
v_call: TRBV7-2
j_call: TRBJ2-1
cdr3_aa: CASRPRAEYNEQFF
cdr3_nt: TGTGCCAGCAGACCGCGAGCGGAGTACAATGAGCAGTTCTTC

clone_size: many
d_call: TRBD1
v_call: TRBV28
j_call: TRBJ2-1
cdr3_aa: CASDETGDNEQFF
cdr3_nt: TGTGCCAGTGATGAGACAGGGGACAATGAGCAGTTCTTC

clone_size: many
d_call: NA
v_call: TRBV12-3/TRBV12-4
j_call: TRBJ2-4
cdr3_aa: CASTGRLAKNIQYF
cdr3_nt: TGTGCCAGCACGGGCCGACTAGCCAAAAACATTCAGTACTTC

clone_size: many
d_call: NA
v_call: TRBV12-3/TRBV12-4
j_call: TRBJ2-3
cdr3_aa: CASLFGGGSDTQYF
cdr3_nt: TGTGCCAGCCTTTTCGGGGGCGGTTCAGATACGCAGTATTTT

clone_size: few
d_call: TRBD2
v_call: TRBV29-1
j_call: TRBJ2-2
cdr3_aa: CSGGTSGGELFF
cdr3_nt: TGCAGCGGGGGGACTAGCGGCGGGGAGCTGTTTTTT

clone_size: once
d_call: NA
v_call: TRBV20-1
j_call: TRBJ1-5
cdr3_aa: CSASGQINQPQHF
cdr3_nt: TGCAGTGCTAGTGGACAGATTAATCAGCCCCAGCATTTT